This TCR beta chain came from a study of human T cells and chemical hapten exposure. About the study: The use of 2% DPC on 2 cm by 2 cm of upper inner arm skin constituted sensitization. Study-level results: The study found expanded TCRs formed significantly more large CDR3 similarity clusters than controls. There was no change with DPC sensitization in TCRs above 1 in 1000 frequency.

This clonotype was detected a few times. Its antigen is currently unknown. This CDR3 spans 13 amino acids. With 4 bases removed from V and 2 bases from J, the gap between germline ends came to 10 bases. The germline V gene encodes CDR1 SQVTM and CDR2 ANQGSEA. MiXCR was run by TCRdb on the RACE reads, yielding one entry per CDR3 protein. The repertoire holds around 110,000 distinct CDR3 sequences, with about 12% as singletons. Sample time point: patch test 1, 2 weeks after DPC sensitization. The treatment is: therapeutic diphenylcyclopropenone sensitization with weekly scalp DPC. Material: whole blood, obtained in connection with sensitization to the hapten diphenylcyclopropenone (DPC). The chain has TRBV29-1 and TRBJ2-3; D might be TRBD1 (5 bases). The TCR sequence derives from a woman between 50 and 59 years old with alopecia areata. Some clones in this sample may be carry-over from other donors' samples. The CDR3 loop is CSVGGGATDTQYF. CDR3 bases: TGCAGCGTTGGGGGTGGGGCCACAGATACGCAGTATTTT.